A selection of T cell receptor beta chains follows, all from one sample in a study of CD8+CD57+ T cells in acquired aplastic anemia. Via MiXCR, TCRdb re-called the reads, giving one row per CDR3 protein. The sample gives 200,000 or so distinct CDR3 sequences, 65% of which show up once; roughly 53% is in the top ten. Sequences were obtained from sorted CD4+, CD8+, or CD8+CD57+ T cells (not recorded which) from PBMCs. The origin of the receptors is a human donor with aplastic anemia. Each CDR3 is given with its conserved first and last residue. Each record gives: clone size, J gene, V gene, D gene, CDR3 protein, CDR3 DNA. D genes are given only for firm matches. The listing skips clone size in some rows; elsewhere it reads once, few, many or a size class.

NA | TRBJ1-2 | TRBV6-2/TRBV6-3 | NA | CASSEGTGLYGYTF | TGTGCCAGCAGTGAAGGCACCGGGCTCTATGGCTACACCTTC
NA | TRBJ1-6 | TRBV7-2 | NA | CASSLDLRTTGSPLHF | TGTGCCAGCAGCTTAGACTTGCGTACGACTGGGTCACCCCTCCACTTT
NA | TRBJ2-7 | TRBV12-3/TRBV12-4 | TRBD1 | CASSPTGTADRYF | TGTGCCAGCAGCCCTACCGGGACAGCGGATAGGTACTTC
NA | TRBJ2-6 | TRBV7-9 | NA | CASSLVLGTSSGANVLIF | TGTGCCAGCAGCTTGGTATTGGGGACCAGCTCTGGGGCCAACGTCCTGATTTTC
NA | TRBJ2-1 | TRBV5-4 | NA | CASSLDIYRSEQFF | TGCGCCAGCAGCTTGGATATCTACAGGTCTGAGCAGTTCTTC
few | TRBJ2-1 | TRBV24-1 | NA | CATSDSGFGNEQFF | TGTGCCACCAGTGATTCGGGGTTTGGGAATGAGCAGTTCTTC
NA | TRBJ2-7 | TRBV7-2 | NA | CASSLEQSPYEQYF | TGTGCCAGCAGCTTAGAACAGTCCCCCTACGAGCAGTACTTC
few | TRBJ1-2 | TRBV7-3 | NA | CASSFSGYTF | TGTGCCAGCAGCTTTTCTGGCTACACCTTC
NA | TRBJ1-1 | TRBV25-1 | NA | CASSVSPTWGTEAFF | TGTGCCAGCAGTGTTAGCCCCACGTGGGGCACTGAAGCTTTCTTT
NA | TRBJ1-2 | TRBV9 | NA | CASSVGDKANYGYTF | TGTGCCAGCAGCGTAGGGGACAAGGCCAACTATGGCTACACCTTC
few | TRBJ2-7 | TRBV11-2 | TRBD2 | CASTLTSGGTYEQYF | TGTGCCAGCACCCTGACTAGCGGGGGTACCTACGAGCAGTACTTC
many | TRBJ2-7 | TRBV20-1 | NA | CSAGGYGGPSSYEQYF | TGCAGTGCCGGGGGTTACGGCGGGCCGAGCTCCTACGAGCAGTACTTC
many | TRBJ1-5 | TRBV4-1 | NA | CASSQVHTDLNQPQHF | TGCGCCAGCAGCCAAGTTCACACAGACCTCAATCAGCCCCAGCATTTT
NA | TRBJ1-3 | TRBV6-6 | NA | CASRPDSSGNTIYF | TGTGCCAGCAGGCCGGACAGCTCTGGAAACACCATATATTTT
NA | TRBJ2-4 | TRBV7-8 | NA | CATSGGSKNIQYF | TGTGCCACCTCAGGGGGGTCCAAAAACATTCAGTACTTC
NA | TRBJ2-7 | TRBV14 | TRBD1 | CASSPHRGADYEQYF | TGTGCCAGCAGCCCCCACAGGGGGGCGGACTACGAGCAGTACTTC
NA | TRBJ2-7 | TRBV20-1 | NA | CSARTGAAQREQYF | TGCAGTGCACGGACGGGGGCCGCTCAAAGGGAGCAGTACTTC
few | TRBJ2-5 | TRBV19 | NA | CASSRQGSETQYF | TGTGCCAGTAGCAGGCAGGGGTCGGAGACCCAGTACTTC
NA | TRBJ2-2 | TRBV7-9 | NA | CASTLDHAPNTGELFF | TGTGCCAGCACCTTAGACCATGCACCGAACACCGGGGAGCTGTTTTTT
NA | TRBJ2-3 | TRBV7-7 | NA | CASSSAFSSTDTQYF | TGTGCTAGCAGCTCCGCGTTCTCTAGCACAGATACGCAGTATTTT
NA | TRBJ2-1 | TRBV19 | TRBD2 | CASSTSILAGGLYNEQFF | TGTGCCAGTAGTACCTCAATACTGGCGGGAGGCCTATACAATGAGCAGTTCTTC
NA | TRBJ1-2 | TRBV14 | TRBD1 | CASSQGAGGSFYGYTF | TGTGCCAGCAGCCAAGGGGCAGGGGGAAGTTTCTATGGCTACACCTTC
NA | TRBJ1-6 | TRBV7-3 | NA | CASSIPAWDSPLHF | TGTGCCAGCAGTATCCCGGCCTGGGATTCACCCCTCCACTTT
few | TRBJ2-7 | TRBV10-3 | NA | CAISSDKIRSYEQYF | TGTGCCATCAGTTCTGATAAAATTAGATCCTACGAGCAGTACTTC
NA | TRBJ2-3 | TRBV24-1 | TRBD1 | CATSDSGTGVEDTQYF | TGTGCCACCAGTGATTCCGGGACAGGGGTTGAAGATACGCAGTATTTT
NA | TRBJ1-1 | TRBV2 | NA | CARRTQTNTEAFF | TGTGCCCGTCGGACGCAGACGAACACTGAAGCTTTCTTT
NA | TRBJ2-7 | TRBV5-8 | NA | CASSFGGGRFYEQYF | TGTGCCAGCAGCTTCGGGGGAGGCAGATTCTACGAGCAGTACTTC
NA | TRBJ2-2 | TRBV20-1 | TRBD1 | CSASGTGRELFF | TGCAGTGCTAGTGGGACAGGAAGGGAGCTGTTTTTT
NA | TRBJ2-1 | TRBV7-2 | TRBD2 | CASSLVRTSVYNEQFF | TGTGCCAGCAGCTTAGTACGGACTAGCGTATACAATGAGCAGTTCTTC
NA | TRBJ2-7 | TRBV2 | NA | CASSDLRAGSYEQYF | TGTGCCAGCAGTGACCTCCGGGCAGGATCCTACGAGCAGTACTTC
few | TRBJ2-1 | TRBV15 | TRBD1 | CATSNRQGSNEQFF | TGTGCCACCAGCAATCGACAGGGTAGCAATGAGCAGTTCTTC
NA | TRBJ2-7 | TRBV30 | TRBD1 | CAWSTLTGFSYEQYF | TGTGCCTGGAGTACACTGACAGGGTTTTCCTACGAGCAGTACTTC
NA | TRBJ2-2 | TRBV2 | NA | CASSPRDAGELFF | TGTGCCAGCAGCCCCAGGGACGCCGGGGAGCTGTTTTTT
once | TRBJ2-7 | TRBV20-1 | NA | CSARNILATVKEQYF | TGCAGTGCTAGGAACATTCTAGCTACGGTCAAAGAGCAGTACTTC
many | TRBJ2-7 | TRBV10-1 | TRBD2 | CASSDRLAGGYEQYF | TGCGCCAGCAGTGATCGACTAGCGGGGGGCTACGAGCAGTACTTC
NA | TRBJ2-7 | TRBV7-2 | TRBD2 | CASSLMRTSGGDEQYF | TGTGCCAGCAGCTTAATGAGGACTAGCGGGGGGGACGAGCAGTACTTC
once | TRBJ1-5 | TRBV7-2 | TRBD1 | CASSLGPTGRNQPHHF | TGTGCCAGCAGCTTAGGACCGACAGGGAGAAATCAGCCCCATCATTTT
many | TRBJ1-2 | TRBV19 | NA | CASSTAHIQGLSNYGYTF | TGTGCCAGTAGTACCGCGCATATCCAGGGCCTTTCTAACTATGGCTACACCTTC
few | TRBJ2-7 | TRBV20-1 | NA | CSARGQGGYEQYF | TGCAGTGCTAGAGGTCAGGGGGGATACGAGCAGTACTTC
NA | TRBJ2-5 | TRBV7-7 | NA | CASSLGGMAETQYF | TGTGCCAGCAGCTTAGGCGGGATGGCAGAGACCCAGTACTTC
few | TRBJ1-1 | TRBV7-9 | NA | CASSLAGDSPFF | TGTGCCAGCAGCTTAGCGGGAGACAGTCCTTTCTTT
NA | TRBJ1-6 | TRBV7-2 | TRBD1 | CASSPGQDWSLHF | TGTGCCAGCAGCCCGGGACAGGATTGGTCCCTCCACTTT
NA | TRBJ2-1 | TRBV20-1 | TRBD2 | CSAARTSGRNEQLF | TGCAGTGCAGCCCGGACTAGCGGGAGGAATGAGCAGCTCTTC
NA | TRBJ2-3 | TRBV2 | NA | CARRSTTGTQYF | TGTGCCAGAAGGTCAACCACAGGTACGCAGTATTTT
few | TRBJ2-1 | TRBV9 | NA | CASSVGTLSSYNEQFF | TGTGCCAGCAGCGTTGGGACTCTGAGCTCCTACAATGAGCAGTTCTTC
NA | TRBJ1-5 | TRBV19 | NA | CASRGGQINQPQHF | TGTGCCAGTAGAGGGGGACAAATCAATCAGCCCCAGCATTTT
NA | TRBJ2-2 | TRBV7-8 | NA | CASSSNTGGLFF | TGTGCCAGCAGCTCGAACACCGGGGGGCTGTTTTTT
NA | TRBJ2-7 | TRBV7-3 | NA | CASKTGQLNEQYF | TGTGCCAGCAAAACTGGACAGTTAAACGAGCAGTACTTC
NA | TRBJ2-7 | TRBV7-8 | TRBD2 | CASSLGTSGAPEQYF | TGTGCCAGCAGCTTGGGGACTAGCGGGGCCCCCGAGCAGTACTTC
NA | TRBJ2-7 | TRBV6-6 | TRBD2 | CASSFGSGSRDEQYF | TGTGCCAGCAGCTTCGGGAGCGGGAGTAGAGACGAGCAGTACTTC
NA | TRBJ1-4 | TRBV2 | TRBD1 | CASSDDIPGGEKLFF | TGTGCCAGCAGTGACGACATCCCAGGGGGTGAAAAACTGTTTTTT
few | TRBJ2-7 | TRBV20-1 | NA | CSASTGYEQYF | TGCAGTGCATCAACAGGGTACGAGCAGTACTTC